This T cell receptor beta chain was retrieved from a study of T-cell memory formation after mild COVID-19. The CDR3 has 13 amino acids. The V end was cut by 1 base, the J end by 8 bases, with 12 bases between. The germline gives CDR1 DFQATT, CDR2 SNEGSKA (reference sequence). This clonotype was recorded a few times. TCRdb redid the calling of the 5' RACE reads with MiXCR, one entry per CDR3 protein. The sample records fewer than 200,000 distinct CDR3 sequences, around 18% being singletons. The sample consisted of PBMCs or a T cell subset sorted from them (not recorded which). The sequence was collected from a man between 18 and 29 years old who had mild COVID-19 (a few samples of this study predate the infection). Cell type and time point are not known. V usage is TRBV20-1 and J usage is TRBJ1-5; D gene unclear. CDR3 residues: CSARGQISEPQHF. The CDR3 nucleotides read TGCAGTGCTAGAGGGCAGATATCAGAGCCCCAGCATTTT.